A selection of T cell receptor beta chains follows, all from one sample in a study of blood T cell repertoires in COVID-19. Clones were sequenced by immunoSEQ multiplex PCR, and TCRdb holds only the in-frame ones, with some missing. The sample has 70,000 or so clones; under 95% are singletons. The sample taken for sequencing was peripheral blood. These receptors were collected from a human donor in a cohort sampled during active COVID-19. The CDR3 runs from the conserved cysteine through the conserved F or W. A D gene is named only where the DNA matches it firmly. A clone size is listed for some rows: how often the clone was seen (once, few, many), or a class if it is expanded.

abundance	v_gene	j_gene	d_gene	CDR3aa	CDR3nt
NA	TRBV2	TRBJ1-5	NA	CASSDRKYSNQPQHF	TGTGCCAGCAGTGACAGGAAATATAGCAATCAGCCCCAGCATTTT
NA	TRBV5-5	TRBJ2-7	NA	CASSQGISYEQYF	TGTGCCAGCAGCCAGGGGATCTCCTACGAGCAGTACTTC
NA	TRBV11-2	TRBJ2-7	TRBD1	CASSPDRGYSYEQYF	TGTGCCAGCAGCCCGGACAGGGGGTACTCCTACGAGCAGTACTTC
NA	TRBV2	TRBJ1-2	NA	CASSEGGLYGYTF	TGTGCCAGCAGTGAGGGGGGGCTTTATGGCTACACCTTC
once	TRBV4-1	TRBJ1-1	TRBD1	CASRVIQGAEAFF	TGCGCCAGCAGAGTGATACAGGGGGCTGAAGCTTTCTTT
NA	TRBV5-4	TRBJ2-7	TRBD2	CASSLAAGGSSYEQYF	TGTGCCAGCAGCTTGGCAGCGGGGGGGAGCTCCTACGAGCAGTACTTC
NA	TRBV11-2	TRBJ2-7	TRBD1	CASSFTYRGGYEQYF	TGTGCCAGCAGCTTTACCTACAGGGGTGGTTACGAGCAGTACTTC
NA	TRBV19	TRBJ1-5	TRBD1	CASSIGTGLSQPQHF	TGTGCCAGTAGTATAGGGACAGGGTTAAGTCAGCCCCAGCATTTT
NA	TRBV24-1	TRBJ1-5	TRBD1	CAFGQGRGQPQHF	TGTGCCTTCGGACAGGGGAGAGGTCAGCCCCAGCATTTT
NA	TRBV24-1	TRBJ1-3	NA	CAGGGSHSGNTIYF	TGTGCCGGGGGCGGGTCCCACTCTGGAAACACCATATATTTT
once	TRBV11-2	TRBJ2-7	NA	CASSLAKRGLPGTYEQYF	TGTGCCAGCAGCTTAGCTAAAAGAGGTCTACCCGGAACCTACGAGCAGTACTTC
NA	TRBV2	TRBJ2-7	NA	CASSEARTVWPNHYEQYF	TGTGCCAGCAGTGAAGCCCGGACAGTCTGGCCCAACCACTACGAGCAGTACTTC
few	TRBV13	TRBJ1-5	NA	CASSLGQGNQPQHF	TGTGCCAGCAGCTTAGGACAGGGCAATCAGCCCCAGCATTTT
NA	TRBV12-5	TRBJ2-2	NA	CASGLAPGLSNSNTGELFF	TGTGCTAGTGGTTTGGCCCCGGGACTGAGTAATTCTAACACCGGGGAGCTGTTTTTT
NA	TRBV5-1	TRBJ1-1	NA	CASSLRQRAFF	TGCGCCAGCAGCTTACGACAACGGGCTTTCTTT
NA	TRBV5-1	TRBJ2-7	TRBD2	CASSLSSGEQYF	TGCGCCAGCAGCCTCTCTAGCGGGGAGCAGTACTTC
NA	TRBV30	TRBJ2-7	NA	CAWSVYGLTYEQYF	TGTGCCTGGAGTGTATATGGGCTGACCTACGAGCAGTACTTC
NA	TRBV6-5	TRBJ2-7	NA	CASSLTEGYEQYF	TGTGCCAGCAGTCTGACAGAAGGCTACGAGCAGTACTTC
NA	TRBV12-5	TRBJ2-7	NA	CASAGGGGRTYEQYF	TGTGCTAGTGCCGGGGGCGGGGGTCGAACCTACGAGCAGTACTTC
once	TRBV19	TRBJ1-1	NA	CASSIGAMVTEAFF	TGTGCCAGTAGTATAGGGGCAATGGTTACTGAAGCTTTCTTT
NA	TRBV7-9	TRBJ2-7	TRBD1	CASSLTGGDEQYF	TGTGCCAGCAGCTTGACAGGGGGCGACGAGCAGTACTTC
NA	TRBV20-1	TRBJ1-5	NA	CSASDPSRGFNQPQHF	TGCAGTGCTAGTGACCCCTCCCGAGGGTTCAATCAGCCCCAGCATTTT
NA	TRBV6-5	TRBJ2-7	NA	CASGQYTGQPYEQYF	TGTGCCAGCGGCCAATATACAGGGCAGCCCTACGAGCAGTACTTC
once	TRBV30	TRBJ2-7	NA	CAWSEGAGYEQYF	TGTGCCTGGAGTGAAGGGGCAGGTTACGAGCAGTACTTC
NA	TRBV2	TRBJ2-7	NA	CASSEALSGAYEQYF	TGTGCCAGCAGTGAAGCGCTGTCAGGGGCCTACGAGCAGTACTTC
NA	TRBV7-9	TRBJ1-2	NA	CASSQSADSANYGYTF	TGTGCCAGCAGCCAAAGCGCGGACTCTGCTAACTATGGCTACACCTTC
once	TRBV2	TRBJ2-7	TRBD1	CASSDRGSYEQYF	TGTGCCAGCAGTGACAGGGGGTCCTACGAGCAGTACTTC
NA	TRBV4-1	TRBJ2-3	TRBD2	CASSQLGTSGGVADTQYF	TGCGCCAGCAGCCAACTAGGGACTAGCGGGGGGGTGGCAGATACGCAGTATTTT
NA	TRBV11-2	TRBJ2-7	TRBD1	CASSAGTGGISYEQYF	TGTGCCAGCAGCGCGGGGACAGGGGGCATTTCCTACGAGCAGTACTTC
NA	TRBV19	TRBJ2-7	TRBD1	CASSAGQGSYEQYF	TGTGCCAGTAGCGCCGGACAGGGTTCCTACGAGCAGTACTTC
NA	TRBV6-2/TRBV6-3	TRBJ1-4	TRBD1	CASSHGTGDLSNEKLFF	TGTGCCAGCAGCCACGGGACAGGGGATCTTTCTAATGAAAAACTGTTTTTT
NA	TRBV27	TRBJ2-7	NA	CASTRTPNSYEQYF	TGTGCCAGCACGAGAACCCCAAACTCCTACGAGCAGTACTTC
NA	TRBV27	TRBJ1-2	NA	CASSPQVPPYGYTF	TGTGCCAGCAGTCCCCAGGTCCCGCCCTATGGCTACACCTTC